This T cell receptor (beta chain) was sequenced for a study of blood T cell repertoires in COVID-19. The cohort comprised adults aged about 18 to 100 years residing in under 30 US areas. Participant-given clinical history determined each cohort assignment. This CDR3 contains 15 residues. Trimming removed 1 base from V and 0 bases from J, with 11 bases in between. In germline, CDR1 is SGHRS, CDR2 YFSETQ. Assay used: immunoSEQ multiplex PCR; TCRdb lists only in-frame clones, some missing. The sample includes about 410,000 clones, about 90% of them seen just once. This clonotype was obtained from a young woman who had recovered from COVID-19. Specimen: PBMCs or T cells enriched from blood (not recorded which). This rearrangement joins TRBV5-1 to TRBJ2-7; the D gene is possibly TRBD1 (5 bases). This CDR3 is CASSLKGANSYEQYF. The CDR3 region has the DNA TGCGCCAGCAGCTTGAAAGGGGCGAACTCCTACGAGCAGTACTTC.